The 25 T cell receptor beta chains listed next were all sequenced from one sample in a study of blood T cell repertoires in COVID-19. TCRdb keeps only in-frame clones here, not all; method: immunoSEQ multiplex PCR. The sample yields 250,000 to 300,000 clones, around 88% seen once. Sequenced: peripheral blood. These receptors were taken from a man older than 75 with acute or convalescent COVID-19.

The chain uses TRBV28 and TRBJ1-2; no definite D call. CDR1 and CDR2 (germline): MDHEN, SYDVKM. V lost 3 bases, J lost 2 bases, and 10 bases lay in between. This CDR3 is built from 14 residues. The CDR3 sequence: CASSLGGFNYGYTF. The CDR3 coding sequence is TGTGCCAGCAGTTTGGGAGGGTTCAACTATGGCTACACCTTC.

The genes are TRBV11-3 and TRBJ2-1; TRBD2 matches at 10 bases. Germline CDR1 and CDR2: SGHNT and YENEEA. This CDR3 spans 15 amino acids. J was trimmed by 4 bases and V by 5 bases; bases with no gene match: 5. The CDR3 region is CASSVSGRGYNEQFF. The CDR3 DNA reads TGTGCCAGCAGCGTGAGCGGGAGGGGGTACAATGAGCAGTTCTTC.

Turning to this clone: Other DNA sequences within the sample encode an identical CDR3. This chain uses TRBV7-2 with TRBJ2-1, with no clear D. The CDR3 has 13 amino acids. Germline values: CDR1 SGHTA, CDR2 FQGNSA. V shed 2 bases and J shed 3 bases, with 5 bases lying between them. CDR3 amino acids: CASSLSSYNEQFF. In DNA form, the CDR3 reads TGTGCCAGCAGCTTATCCAGCTACAATGAGCAGTTCTTC.

J is TRBJ2-5 and V is TRBV6-1, with 7 nucleotides matching TRBD2. V gave up 1 base and J gave up 6 bases; unmatched junction bases: 14. CDR1 and CDR2 (germline): MNHNS, SASEGT. The CDR3 contains 17 residues. The CDR3 region is CASSEGDYMSPPQTQYF. The CDR3 nucleotides read TGTGCCAGCAGTGAAGGGGACTACATGAGTCCTCCTCAGACCCAGTACTTC.

About this clone itself: The sample carries other DNA sequences with the same CDR3. V is TRBV2 and J is TRBJ1-1; 9 nucleotides agree with TRBD1. This CDR3 has 14 amino acids. V gave up 6 bases and J gave up 1 base; unmatched junction bases: 3. Per germline, CDR1 SNHLY and CDR2 FYNNEI. Here the CDR3 reads CASSDRGRNTEAFF. The CDR3 nucleotides are TGTGCCAGCAGCGACAGGGGGAGGAACACTGAAGCTTTCTTT. Using reference TRBV2 and TRBJ1-1 for the parts outside the CDR3, the full variable domain is EPEVTQTPSHQVTQMGQEVILRCVPISNHLYFYWYRQILGQKVEFLVSFYNNEISEKSEIFDDQFSVERPDGSNFTLKIRSTKLEDSAMYFCASSDRGRNTEAFFGQGTRLTVV.

CDR3: CASSADRGTTQYF. The CDR3 DNA reads as TGTGCCAGTAGTGCAGACAGGGGGACGACCCAGTACTTC. J is TRBJ2-5 and V is TRBV19, with 9 bases matching TRBD1. Losses at the gene ends were 5 bases for V and 7 bases for J; bases not matched to a gene: 5. The CDR3 loop spans 13 amino acids. CDR1 is LNHDA, CDR2 SQIVND, per germline (reference sequence).

This rearrangement joins TRBV5-1 to TRBJ1-4; D is possibly TRBD1 (6 bases). The CDR3 extends over 14 amino acids. CDR1 is SGHRS and CDR2 is YFSETQ in the germline V gene. Trimming pared 6 bases from V and 3 bases from J, leaving 12 bases between. The CDR3, as DNA: TGCGCCAGCACCGAGGGGGGGCCTAATGAAAAACTGTTTTTT. Protein: CASTEGGPNEKLFF. The complete variable domain, with remaining parts taken from reference TRBV5-1 and TRBJ1-4, reads KAGVTQTPRYLIKTRGQQVTLSCSPISGHRSVSWYQQTPGQGLQFLFEYFSETQRNKGNFPGRFSGRQFSNSRSEMNVSTLELGDSALYLCASTEGGPNEKLFFGSGTQLSVL.

The chain links TRBV28 to TRBJ1-3, with TRBD1 matching 8 bases. Germline CDR1 reads MDHEN; CDR2 reads SYDVKM. V shed 3 bases, J shed 0 bases, and the junction held 7 bases outside the gene matches. The CDR3 has 17 residues. DNA for the CDR3: TGTGCCAGCAGTTTCCTAGGGACAGGAAGCTCTGGAAACACCATATATTTT. Protein sequence: CASSFLGTGSSGNTIYF.

This chain uses TRBV7-6 with TRBJ1-1; D is ambiguous. The length of the CDR3 is 16 residues. The V gene's germline CDR1 is SGHVS and CDR2 FNYEAQ. Trimming pared 1 base from V and 1 base from J, leaving 13 bases between. The DNA of the CDR3 is TGTGCCAGCAGCTTAGGGTGGAACAGCCAGAACACTGAAGCTTTCTTT. Encoded protein: CASSLGWNSQNTEAFF.

In nucleotides, the CDR3 is TGTGCCAGCAGCACTGTGCAGGCTGGGGCCAACGTCCTGACTTTC. Translated, it gives CASSTVQAGANVLTF. The rearrangement links TRBV5-4 to TRBJ2-6, with D unclear. Germline V CDR1 and CDR2: SGHNT, YYREEE (reference sequence). Trimming took off 4 bases at V and 2 bases at J, with 10 bases between the two ends. The CDR3 totals 15 residues.

The rearrangement joins TRBV7-2 to TRBJ2-1; TRBD1 agrees at 7 bases. The germline CDR1 and CDR2 sequences are SGHTA and FQGNSA. CDR3 length equals 16 residues. Germline trimming cut 1 base from V and 5 bases from J; bases unmatched to any gene: 8. CDR3 DNA sequence: TGTGCCAGCAGCTTAGGCAGGGGGATTGGGAACAATGAGCAGTTCTTC. Translated, it gives CASSLGRGIGNNEQFF.

The chain combines TRBV28 with TRBJ1-5; 9 nucleotides line up with TRBD1. With 7 bases clipped from V and 7 bases from J, the junction kept 14 bases outside the gene matches. Germline assignment: CDR1 MDHEN and CDR2 SYDVKM. The CDR3 loop spans 16 amino acids. CDR3 residues: CASIYGGGQGNQPQHF. CDR3 sequence (DNA): TGTGCCAGCATCTATGGGGGGGGACAGGGTAACCAGCCCCAGCATTTT. The full variable domain, with the rest looked up from reference TRBV28 and TRBJ1-5, is DVKVTQSSRYLVKRTGEKVFLECVQDMDHENMFWYRQDPGLGLRLIYFSYDVKMKEKGDIPEGYSVSREKKERFSLILESASTNQTSMYLCASIYGGGQGNQPQHFGDGTRLSIL.

The chain has TRBV5-4 and TRBJ2-1, with 9 bases aligning to TRBD1. Per germline, CDR1 SGHNT and CDR2 YYREEE (reference sequence). This CDR3 spans 20 amino acids. Trimming cost V 2 bases and J 0 bases; bases outside gene matches: 15. The CDR3 DNA follows: TGTGCCAGCAGCTTCCCCCGGGGACAGGGAAATTTGGGCTCCTACAATGAGCAGTTCTTC. As protein: CASSFPRGQGNLGSYNEQFF. The full variable domain, in which reference TRBV5-4 and TRBJ2-1 provide the parts outside the CDR3, is ETGVTQSPTHLIKTRGQQVTLRCSSQSGHNTVSWYQQALGQGPQFIFQYYREEENGRGNFPPRFSGLQFPNYSSELNVNALELDDSALYLCASSFPRGQGNLGSYNEQFFGPGTRLTVL.

The chain recombines TRBV27 with TRBJ1-2; 7 bases line up with TRBD1. Germline CDR1 MNHEY, CDR2 SMNVEV (reference sequence). CDR3 length equals 15 residues. V was clipped by 6 bases and J by 7 bases; unmatched bases: 14. The CDR3 here is CASSRGTAYLGGYTF. CDR3 nucleotides: TGTGCCAGCAGCCGTGGGACAGCCTATTTAGGTGGCTACACCTTC.

This clone was detected only a few times. V is TRBV10-2 and J is TRBJ1-2, with 7 bases fitting TRBD1. The CDR3 extends over 14 amino acids. Germline V lookup: CDR1 WSHSY, CDR2 SAAADI. J lost 4 bases, V lost 0 bases, and 2 bases had no gene match. Here the CDR3 DNA reads TGCGCCAGCAGTGAGTCGACAGGGAGCTATGGCTACACCTTC. Amino acid sequence: CASSESTGSYGYTF.

The V gene is TRBV28, the J gene TRBJ2-5, with 8 bases aligning to TRBD1. This CDR3 spans 13 amino acids. V lost 8 bases and J lost 0; bases outside the gene matches: 2. CDR1 MDHEN and CDR2 SYDVKM come from the germline V gene. CDR3 bases: TGTGCCAGCGGACAGGGAAACCAAGAGACCCAGTACTTC. Its protein is CASGQGNQETQYF. Variable domain in full (rest from reference TRBV28 and TRBJ2-5): DVKVTQSSRYLVKRTGEKVFLECVQDMDHENMFWYRQDPGLGLRLIYFSYDVKMKEKGDIPEGYSVSREKKERFSLILESASTNQTSMYLCASGQGNQETQYFGPGTRLLVL.

The rearrangement links TRBV7-2 to TRBJ2-3; 11 bases map to TRBD2. V lost 5 bases to trimming and J lost 4 bases; unmatched junction nucleotides: 2. The germline V gene has CDR1 SGHTA and CDR2 FQGNSA. The CDR3 has 14 amino acids. The CDR3 region has the DNA TGTGCCAGCAGCGTGGGACTAGCGGCAGATACGCAGTATTTT. Amino acids: CASSVGLAADTQYF.

The rearrangement joins TRBV6-4 to TRBJ1-2, with D maybe TRBD1 (6 bases). The CDR3 is made up of 15 amino acids. V was cut by 5 bases and J by 0 bases, with 13 bases left in between. Germline V gives CDR1 MRHNA, CDR2 SNTAGT. CDR3 sequence reads: CASSSQGNANYGYTF. The DNA of the CDR3 is TGTGCCAGCAGTTCTCAGGGGAATGCTAACTATGGCTACACCTTC.

The chain carries TRBV9 and TRBJ2-7, with 9 bases matching TRBD2. V shed 2 bases and J 5 bases; nucleotides not matched to a gene: 5. This CDR3 has 14 residues. Germline CDR1 reads SGDLS; CDR2 reads YYNGEE. CDR3 in DNA: TGTGCCAGCAGCGTGGGACTAGCTAGCGACGAGCAGTACTTC. It yields the protein CASSVGLASDEQYF.

The chain carries TRBV24-1 and TRBJ2-1; perhaps TRBD2 as D (6 bases). V lost 0 bases to trimming and J lost 7 bases, with 12 bases between them. Germline values: CDR1 KGHDR, CDR2 SFDVKD. The CDR3 has 15 amino acids. CDR3 nucleotide sequence: TGTGCCACCAGTGATTTGCCCGGCGGGAAAAATGAGCAGTTCTTC. It is translated as CATSDLPGGKNEQFF.

The chain employs TRBV30 and TRBJ2-7; D remains ambiguous. V shed 2 bases and J shed 1 base, with 12 bases lying between them. The CDR3 is made up of 14 amino acids. In germline, CDR1 is GTSNPN, CDR2 SVGIG (reference sequence). CDR3 nucleotides: TGTGCCTGGAGTCCAGGCCCAGTGTCCTACGAGCAGTACTTC. Protein sequence: CAWSPGPVSYEQYF.

V gene TRBV3-1 (or the pseudogene TRBV3-2) combines with J gene TRBJ2-3; D is possibly TRBD1 (6 bases). Trimming took off 3 bases at V and 5 bases at J, with 15 bases between the two ends. The CDR3 runs 15 residues. Germline V lookup: CDR1 LGHDT, CDR2 YNNKEL (reference sequence). In DNA, the CDR3 is TGTGCCAGCAGCCAGTTGAACAGGGCATTAGATACGCAGTATTTT. Its translation is CASSQLNRALDTQYF.

V gene TRBV2 combines with J gene TRBJ2-5; a possible D gene is TRBD1 (5 bases). V lost 7 bases to trimming and J lost 3 bases, with 9 bases between them. Germline loops: CDR1 SNHLY, CDR2 FYNNEI. CDR3 length: 12 residues. This chain's CDR3 is CASMTEKETQYF. The CDR3 DNA follows: TGTGCCAGCATGACAGAAAAAGAGACCCAGTACTTC.

The J gene is TRBJ2-7, the V gene TRBV5-1; 9 positions match TRBD1. The CDR3 runs to 16 residues. Germline-derived CDR1 and CDR2 are SGHRS and YFSETQ. Unmatched junction bases numbered 8, after V lost 1 base and J lost 3 bases. As DNA, the CDR3 is TGCGCCAGCAGCTTGTATTTTGGGGACAGGGTCTACGAGCAGTACTTC. It translates to CASSLYFGDRVYEQYF.

CDR3 in amino acids: CASSTTGANTDTQYF. The CDR3 DNA reads as TGTGCCAGTAGTACGACAGGGGCCAACACAGATACGCAGTATTTT. This chain links TRBV19 with TRBJ2-3, with 8 positions matching TRBD1. The germline CDR1 and CDR2 sequences are LNHDA and SQIVND (reference sequence). The CDR3 has 15 residues. V gave up 4 bases and J gave up 2 bases; unmatched junction bases: 5.